The source of this T cell receptor (beta chain) is a study of glioma-infiltrating T cells. Study observations and caveats: Non-neoplastic patients had below-expected tissue-blood divergence, while all gliomas exceeded expectation.

Using RNA template, CDR3s of TCR alpha and beta were amplified with iRepertoire arm-PCR. TCRdb independently ran MiXCR on the multiplex PCR reads; one entry per CDR3 protein. The table lists approximately 12,000 distinct CDR3 sequences, roughly 29% of them singletons. This clonotype has ten or more counts. Antigen unknown. The CDR3 runs to 15 residues. V was cut by 7 bases and J by 1 base, with 16 bases left in between. The germline CDR1 and CDR2 sequences are MDHEN and SYDVKM. The sequencing input was glioma tissue, nonneoplastic brain tissue, or PBMCs (not recorded which). This chain joins TRBV28 and TRBJ1-1; D perhaps matches TRBD1 (5 bases). The source is a human donor with low-grade glioma or glioblastoma, undergoing nonglioma brain surgery, or in good health (not recorded which). CDR3 coding DNA: TGTGCCAGCACCCCCGGAGGAGGGGCGAACACTGAAGCTTTCTTT. Translating gives CASTPGGGANTEAFF.